The clone carrying this TCR beta chain has a handful of counts. No antigen is known for it. This sample was taken from a study of CD8 T cells in ankylosing spondylitis. Overall study findings and caveats: What seemed typical of ankylosing spondylitis blood was a TCR beta motif built from roughly eight highly homologous variants.

TCRdb used MiXCR to reprocess the 5' RACE reads, holding one entry per CDR3 protein. The sample holds hundreds of thousands of distinct CDR3 sequences, roughly 13% seen once. The CDR3 loop spans 13 amino acids. The V and J ends lost 0 bases and 4 bases respectively, with 6 bases between them. Germline lookup yields CDR1 MNHNY and CDR2 SVGAGI (reference sequence). This sequence was found in a male donor with ankylosing spondylitis. This chain connects TRBV6-6 to TRBJ2-5; D gene uncertain. Sequenced: blood, either unsorted or a sorted T cell fraction (not recorded which). Here the CDR3 reads CASSYSWGETQYF. Here the CDR3 DNA reads TGTGCCAGCAGTTACTCTTGGGGAGAGACCCAGTACTTC.